The 31 T cell receptor beta chains below were found in one sample sequenced in a study of T cells after yellow fever vaccination. TCRdb reprocessed the 5' RACE reads via MiXCR and lists one record per CDR3 protein. The table lists around 340,000 distinct CDR3 sequences, around 13% of them singletons. This sample comprised CD4+ T cells sorted from PBMCs, obtained 15 days after the yellow fever booster vaccination. These receptors were taken from a man younger than 30 who received the YFV17D yellow fever vaccine.

This clonotype was detected only a few times. The CDR3 is CASRSSAEAFF. The DNA for the CDR3 is TGTGCCAGCAGGAGTTCCGCTGAAGCTTTCTTT. The chain employs TRBV6-6 and TRBJ1-1; no reliable D call. The germline V gene encodes CDR1 MNHNY and CDR2 SVGAGI (reference sequence). Trimming stripped 6 bases from V and 6 bases from J, with 8 bases between. This CDR3 comprises 11 residues.

This clonotype has only a few counts. The chain employs TRBV6-2 or TRBV6-3 and TRBJ2-1; D ambiguous. V lost 7 bases and J lost 3, with 16 bases in between. This CDR3 spans 15 amino acids. The V gene's germline CDR1 is MNHEY and CDR2 SVGEGT. CDR3 DNA sequence: TGTGCCAGCACCCTGGGTAGGTCGAGCTACAATGAGCAGTTCTTC. Protein: CASTLGRSSYNEQFF.

In its sample, this clonotype was seen a few times. In nucleotides, the CDR3 is TGTGCCAGCAGCGACGACAGGGCAACCTACGAGCAGTACTTC. Translated: CASSDDRATYEQYF. The genes are TRBV9 and TRBJ2-7, with TRBD1 matching 7 bases. Germline lookup yields CDR1 SGDLS and CDR2 YYNGEE. The CDR3 sequence is 14 residues long. After removal of 3 bases from V and 2 bases from J, the junction contained 5 bases not matched to a gene.

This clonotype turned up a few times. J is TRBJ1-1 and V is TRBV5-1, with D tentatively TRBD1 (5 bases). CDR1 is SGHRS, CDR2 YFSETQ, per germline. The germline V and J ends were trimmed by 5 bases and 5 bases, with 13 bases remaining between them. This CDR3 has 13 residues. The CDR3 DNA is TGCGCCAGCAGTATCTGGGGGAGAACTGAAGCTTTCTTT. It codes for CASSIWGRTEAFF.

V gene TRBV7-2 combines with J gene TRBJ2-6, with D unresolved. V was trimmed by 3 bases and J by 0 bases, leaving 12 bases between them. Germline V CDR1 and CDR2: SGHTA, FQGNSA. This CDR3 is 17 amino acids long. CDR3 DNA sequence: TGTGCCAGCAGCTTGGCAGGCTTACCCTCTGGGGCCAACGTCCTGACTTTC. Amino acid sequence: CASSLAGLPSGANVLTF. Variable domain in full (rest from reference TRBV7-2 and TRBJ2-6): GAGVSQSPSNKVTEKGKDVELRCDPISGHTALYWYRQSLGQGLEFLIYFQGNSAPDKSGLPSDRFSAERTGGSVSTLTIQRTQQEDSAVYLCASSLAGLPSGANVLTFGAGSRLTVL.

This clonotype was seen more than once but under ten times. A junction end diverges from the germline sequence, so it may reflect a read error. J is TRBJ2-3 and V is TRBV7-7; D is unclear. The CDR3 covers 14 residues. The germline V gene encodes CDR1 SSHAT and CDR2 FNYEAQ (reference sequence). The CDR3 region has the DNA TGTGCTAGCAGCCAATCGAGGATCACAGATACGCAGTATTTT. Translated, it gives CASSQSRITDTQYF.

This clonotype has just a few counts. V gene TRBV7-3 combines with J gene TRBJ2-2; D call uncertain. Germline values: CDR1 SGHTA, CDR2 FQGTGA. V was clipped by 0 bases and J by 5 bases, with 7 bases between them. This CDR3 contains 14 residues. CDR3 in amino acids: CASSLTFQTGELFF. The DNA of the CDR3 is TGTGCCAGCAGCTTAACATTCCAAACCGGGGAGCTGTTTTTT.

In nucleotides, the CDR3 is TGTGCCAGCGGAAGGGGACAGGACACCGGGGAGCTGTTTTTT. Translating it yields CASGRGQDTGELFF. The chain couples TRBV6-5 to TRBJ2-2; 8 bases map to TRBD1. From germline, CDR1 is MNHEY and CDR2 SVGAGI. The CDR3 has 14 amino acids. V was pared by 8 bases and J by 3 bases, with 5 bases of the junction left unmatched.

The rearrangement joins TRBV18 to TRBJ2-5; no clear D gene. With 0 bases removed from V and 2 bases from J, the gap between germline ends came to 7 bases. Germline CDR1 is KGHSH and CDR2 is LQKENI. The CDR3 totals 14 residues. CDR3 amino acids: CASSPPATQETQYF. CDR3 coding DNA: TGTGCCAGCTCACCACCGGCTACGCAAGAGACCCAGTACTTC.

In regard to this clonotype: One junction end does not reproduce the germline sequence, and a read error may be involved. The gene calls are TRBV6-5 and TRBJ1-5, with D hard to call. The CDR3 runs 12 residues. CDR1 and CDR2 from the germline V gene are MNHEY and SVGAGI. CDR3 loop: CASCYPAGPQHF. CDR3 DNA sequence: TGTGCCAGCTGTTACCCTGCGGGGCCCCAGCATTTT.

The rearrangement uses TRBV20-1 and TRBJ2-7, with 8 bases that match TRBD1. V lost 5 bases to trimming and J lost 2 bases; unmatched junction nucleotides: 14. The CDR3 has 16 amino acids. The germline CDR1 and CDR2 sequences are DFQATT and SNEGSKA (reference sequence). CDR3 sequence reads: CSAPGQEFFGAYEQYF. The CDR3 DNA reads TGCAGTGCTCCGGGACAGGAGTTTTTTGGGGCCTACGAGCAGTACTTC.

There are many counts of this clonotype. The chain recombines TRBV5-1 with TRBJ2-3, with D maybe TRBD2 (5 bases). Germline lookup yields CDR1 SGHRS and CDR2 YFSETQ. Trimming took off 4 bases at V and 4 bases at J, with 10 bases between the two ends. This CDR3 contains 13 residues. CDR3 coding DNA: TGCGCCAGCAGCGGCATCGGGGCAGATACGCAGTATTTT. Encoded protein: CASSGIGADTQYF.

The rearrangement joins TRBV9 to TRBJ2-1; TRBD2 aligns across 15 bases. Germline CDR1 SGDLS, CDR2 YYNGEE. Unmatched junction bases numbered 12, after V lost 4 bases and J lost 4 bases. This CDR3 contains 19 residues. CDR3 residues: CASSPRTSGGVLWYNEQFF. The CDR3 DNA reads TGTGCCAGCAGCCCCAGGACTAGCGGGGGGGTTTTGTGGTACAATGAGCAGTTCTTC.

This clonotype was detected many times. The J gene is TRBJ2-1, the V gene TRBV4-3; the D gene is possibly TRBD2 (6 bases). This CDR3 is 15 amino acids long. The V gene lost 0 bases and the J gene lost 3 bases, with 9 bases spanning the gap. CDR1 is LGHNA and CDR2 is YSLEER in the germline V gene. The CDR3 DNA is TGCGCCAGCAGCCAAGATACGGGACTCTACAATGAGCAGTTCTTC. Amino acid sequence: CASSQDTGLYNEQFF.

A few counts support this clonotype. This rearrangement joins TRBV12-3 or TRBV12-4 to TRBJ2-5; TRBD2 matches 10 bases. This CDR3 is 16 amino acids long. V dropped 3 bases and J dropped 5; count of bases not matched to a gene: 9. CDR3: CASSFPSGGGAETQYF. As DNA, the CDR3 is TGTGCCAGCAGTTTCCCTAGCGGGGGAGGAGCGGAGACCCAGTACTTC.

This clonotype showed up just a few times. The V call is TRBV20-1, the J call TRBJ2-3; 8 bases agree with TRBD1. The junction had 10 bases not matched to a gene; V was cut back by 8 bases and J by 0 bases. Germline CDR1 and CDR2: DFQATT and SNEGSKA (reference sequence). CDR3 size: 15 residues. The CDR3: CSSAPTGASTDTQYF. Written as DNA, the CDR3 is TGCAGTTCGGCCCCGACAGGGGCCAGCACAGATACGCAGTATTTT.

In this sample, this clonotype turned up a few times. The chain is built from TRBV11-2 and TRBJ1-1, with 7 positions matching TRBD1. CDR3 length: 16 residues. Looked up from germline, CDR1 is SGHAT and CDR2 is FQNNGV. Trimming removed 3 bases from V and 0 bases from J; junction bases left unmatched: 7. For the CDR3, the DNA is TGTGCCAGCAGCTTGAGGTTCGGGACAGTGAACACTGAAGCTTTCTTT. This gives the protein CASSLRFGTVNTEAFF.

The chain joins TRBV24-1 to TRBJ2-5, with D unresolved. CDR1 and CDR2 (germline): KGHDR, SFDVKD. The germline V and J ends were trimmed by 6 bases and 1 base, with 8 bases remaining between them. The CDR3 loop spans 13 amino acids. CDR3 bases: TGTGCCACCAGTCCAGACCGCCAAGAGACCCAGTACTTC. Protein: CATSPDRQETQYF.

This clonotype was observed at least ten times. This chain joins TRBV7-2 and TRBJ1-2, with unresolved D. Germline V gene data show CDR1 as SGHTA and CDR2 as FQGNSA. V lost 1 base and J 2 bases, leaving 8 bases between the germline ends. This CDR3 has 14 amino acids. CDR3 amino acids: CASSLEGRNYGYTF. CDR3 DNA sequence: TGTGCCAGCAGCTTAGAGGGCAGGAACTATGGCTACACCTTC.

This clonotype was counted between two and nine times. The chain uses TRBV5-6 and TRBJ2-3; D ambiguous. Germline CDR1 reads SGHDT; CDR2 reads YYEEEE. V lost 6 bases and J lost 0, with 17 bases in between. This CDR3 contains 16 residues. Written as DNA, the CDR3 is TGTGCCAGCAACTCCGCGTCCTGGCGGAGCACAGATACGCAGTATTTT. Protein: CASNSASWRSTDTQYF.

This clonotype occurred a few times. This chain joins TRBV28 and TRBJ1-5; TRBD1 matches at 7 bases. The CDR3 sequence is 14 residues long. CDR1 is MDHEN and CDR2 is SYDVKM in the germline V gene. V trimming: 8 bases; J trimming: 3 bases; junction bases outside the gene matches: 7. The CDR3 DNA is TGTGCCAGCGCTGGGACAGCTAACAATCAGCCCCAGCATTTT. It codes for CASAGTANNQPQHF. Full variable domain (outside the CDR3, taken from reference TRBV28 and TRBJ1-5): DVKVTQSSRYLVKRTGEKVFLECVQDMDHENMFWYRQDPGLGLRLIYFSYDVKMKEKGDIPEGYSVSREKKERFSLILESASTNQTSMYLCASAGTANNQPQHFGDGTRLSIL.

Only a few counts were recorded for this clonotype. V and J are TRBV3-1 and TRBJ2-4; D call uncertain. From germline, CDR1 is LGHDT and CDR2 YNNKEL (reference sequence). The CDR3 has 15 amino acids. Trimming pared 4 bases from V and 4 bases from J, leaving 14 bases between. DNA of the CDR3: TGTGCCAGCAGCCGCCCACGGCTGGGGAAAAACATTCAGTACTTC. Residues: CASSRPRLGKNIQYF. The complete variable domain, with remaining parts taken from reference TRBV3-1 and TRBJ2-4, reads DTAVSQTPKYLVTQMGNDKSIKCEQNLGHDTMYWYKQDSKKFLKIMFSYNNKELIINETVPNRFSPKSPDKAHLNLHINSLELGDSAVYFCASSRPRLGKNIQYFGAGTRLSVL.

The table lists this clonotype with a few counts. The gene calls are TRBV29-1 and TRBJ2-5; 9 nucleotides match TRBD2. The V gene's germline CDR1 is SQVTM and CDR2 ANQGSEA. This CDR3 has 14 residues. V lost 5 bases to trimming and J lost 5 bases; unmatched junction nucleotides: 9. Here the CDR3 DNA reads TGCAGCGTTCCCCCTAGCGGGGCGGGGGAGACCCAGTACTTC. Protein sequence: CSVPPSGAGETQYF.

This clonotype has only a few counts. The chain is built from TRBV13 and TRBJ2-5, with TRBD2 identical over 10 bases. The CDR3 has 14 amino acids. Losses at the gene ends were 7 bases for V and 2 bases for J; bases not matched to a gene: 4. CDR1 is PRHDT, CDR2 FYEKMQ, per germline (reference sequence). The CDR3 reads CASILAGVQETQYF. The CDR3 bases are TGTGCCAGCATCCTAGCGGGGGTTCAAGAGACCCAGTACTTC.

This clonotype came up many times. The J gene is TRBJ2-2, the V gene TRBV6-5, with TRBD2 identical over 8 bases. CDR1 is MNHEY, CDR2 SVGAGI, per germline. V lost 4 bases, J lost 2 bases, and 6 bases stayed unmatched. The CDR3 has 16 amino acids. CDR3 coding DNA: TGTGCCAGCAGTTCCATGACTAGCGTTAACACCGGGGAGCTGTTTTTT. Translated: CASSSMTSVNTGELFF.

In its sample, this clonotype was seen a few times. CDR3 bases: TGTGCCTTAGGACTTTACACTGAAGCTTTCTTT. This translates into CALGLYTEAFF. The chain uses TRBV30 and TRBJ1-1, with D unresolved. This CDR3 contains 11 residues. V lost 7 bases to trimming and J lost 3 bases, with 9 bases between them. Germline CDR1 and CDR2: GTSNPN and SVGIG (reference sequence).

This sequence joins TRBV20-1 and TRBJ1-1, with D perhaps matching TRBD1 (5 bases). V lost 4 bases and J lost 0, with 12 bases in between. From germline, CDR1 is DFQATT and CDR2 SNEGSKA (reference sequence). The CDR3 loop spans 14 amino acids. The chain's CDR3 is CSAKTGAMNTEAFF. In DNA form, the CDR3 reads TGCAGTGCTAAAACCGGGGCGATGAACACTGAAGCTTTCTTT.

This clonotype appeared a few times. The genes are TRBV20-1 and TRBJ2-2; D gene uncertain. Trimming cost V 7 bases and J 0 bases, with 12 bases left between them. The CDR3 is made up of 14 amino acids. The germline V gene has CDR1 DFQATT and CDR2 SNEGSKA (reference sequence). The CDR3 loop is CSVNRASNTGELFF. CDR3 bases: TGCAGTGTTAATCGGGCCTCGAACACCGGGGAGCTGTTTTTT.

This clonotype was recorded at least ten times. This CDR3 reads CASSLHRGDQPQHF. Here the CDR3 DNA reads TGTGCCAGCAGCTTACATAGGGGAGATCAGCCCCAGCATTTT. This chain joins TRBV5-6 and TRBJ1-5; D possibly corresponds to TRBD1 (5 bases). V lost 2 bases, J lost 5 bases, and 11 bases lay in between. Per germline, CDR1 SGHDT and CDR2 YYEEEE. This CDR3 comprises 14 residues. Drawing the rest from reference TRBV5-6 and TRBJ1-5, the complete variable domain is DAGVTQSPTHLIKTRGQQVTLRCSPKSGHDTVSWYQQALGQGPQFIFQYYEEEERQRGNFPDRFSGHQFPNYSSELNVNALLLGDSALYLCASSLHRGDQPQHFGDGTRLSIL.

A few counts support this clonotype. The chain couples TRBV12-3 or TRBV12-4 to TRBJ1-1, with D perhaps TRBD1 (6 bases). This CDR3 has 14 residues. V shed 7 bases and J shed 1 base, with 13 bases lying between them. The CDR3 DNA follows: TGTGCCAGCAAGGGGGAGACAGGGAACACTGAAGCTTTCTTT. This gives the protein CASKGETGNTEAFF.

The chain is built from TRBV7-9 and TRBJ1-1, with D unresolved. The CDR3 is 13 amino acids. Germline loops: CDR1 SEHNR, CDR2 FQNEAQ (reference sequence). V lost 8 bases and J lost 1, with 11 bases in between. The CDR3 region is CASHKERNTEAFF. CDR3 sequence (DNA): TGTGCCAGCCATAAGGAGAGGAACACTGAAGCTTTCTTT.